The 27 T cell receptor beta chains in this list originate from one sample, sequenced in a study of T cell changes during pregnancy in multiple sclerosis. Assay used: immunoSEQ multiplex PCR; TCRdb lists only in-frame clones, some missing. Here the sample spans about 60,000 clones, roughly nine tenths being singletons. The material sequenced was CD4+ T cells from peripheral blood mononuclear cells, taken in the first trimester of pregnancy. Every receptor here comes from a female donor with multiple sclerosis, enrolled in a pregnancy study.

This chain uses TRBV4-1 with TRBJ1-4; maybe TRBD1 (6 bases). This CDR3 has 14 residues. Trimming cost V 4 bases and J 4 bases, with 10 bases left between them. The germline CDR1 and CDR2 sequences are MGHRA and YSYEKL. CDR3 amino acids: CASSPRTVNEKLFF. CDR3 sequence (DNA): TGCGCCAGCAGCCCTCGGACAGTTAATGAAAAACTGTTTTTT.

V gene TRBV4-3 combines with J gene TRBJ1-2; D uncertain. Germline lookup yields CDR1 LGHNA and CDR2 YSLEER. V dropped 1 base and J dropped 0 bases, with 9 bases sitting between them. CDR3 length: 15 amino acids. This CDR3 reads CASSQARSANYGYTF. DNA for the CDR3: TGCGCCAGCAGCCAAGCAAGGAGTGCTAACTATGGCTACACCTTC.

This chain uses TRBV6-4 with TRBJ2-7; D not certain. Germline V gene sequence: CDR1 MRHNA, CDR2 SNTAGT. With 5 bases removed from V and 3 bases from J, the gap between germline ends came to 5 bases. The CDR3 is 11 amino acids. The CDR3 loop is CASSLFYEQYF. CDR3 DNA: TGTGCCAGCAGTTTATTCTACGAGCAGTACTTC.

The rearrangement links TRBV21-1 to TRBJ1-2; the D call in the table, TRBD1, was not verified against the DNA. TRBV21-1 represents a pseudogene. The CDR3 has 14 residues. The CDR3 reads CASSPRQGTYGYTF. The CDR3 DNA is TGTGCCAGCAGCCCTCGACAGGGGACCTATGGCTACACCTTC.

The V gene is TRBV19, the J gene TRBJ1-6; the D is unclear. V was trimmed by 3 bases and J by 9 bases, leaving 9 bases between them. This CDR3 has 13 residues. Looked up from germline, CDR1 is LNHDA and CDR2 is SQIVND (reference sequence). CDR3 DNA sequence: TGTGCCAGTAGTATTATGAGGGTTTCACCCCTCCACTTT. Translated, it gives CASSIMRVSPLHF.

The chain has TRBV5-1 and TRBJ1-2; maybe TRBD1 (5 bases). This CDR3 contains 14 residues. The germline gives CDR1 SGHRS, CDR2 YFSETQ. Trimming pared 3 bases from V and 8 bases from J, leaving 17 bases between. The CDR3 DNA reads as TGCGCCAGCAGCTCGGCGGGGCCGGGCGGGGGCTACACCTTC. Translation gives CASSSAGPGGGYTF.

The gene calls are TRBV27 and TRBJ1-2; 7 nucleotides match TRBD1. The V and J ends lost 2 bases and 3 bases, in that order; junction bases with no gene match: 15. The CDR3 is made up of 18 amino acids. CDR1 is MNHEY, CDR2 SMNVEV, per germline (reference sequence). The CDR3 sequence: CASSLQGTAAANYYGYTF. As DNA, the CDR3 is TGTGCCAGCAGTTTACAAGGGACAGCTGCCGCCAACTACTATGGCTACACCTTC.

The chain joins TRBV7-2 to TRBJ2-2, with 10 bases matching TRBD2. Trimming removed 11 bases from V and 7 bases from J; junction bases left unmatched: 7. The CDR3 spans 13 residues. CDR1 is SGHTA, CDR2 FQGNSA, per germline. CDR3 DNA: TGTGCCCCAAGGGCTAGCGGGGGCGGGGAGCTGTTTTTT. Translation gives CAPRASGGGELFF.

The chain links TRBV5-1 to TRBJ2-5; a possible D gene is TRBD2 (7 bases). Trimming removed 4 bases from V and 7 bases from J, with 23 bases in between. This CDR3 contains 16 residues. CDR1 is SGHRS, CDR2 YFSETQ, per germline. CDR3 residues: CASSPEGVAGARTQYF. The DNA of the CDR3 is TGCGCCAGCAGCCCTGAAGGCGTTGCGGGGGCAAGGACCCAGTACTTC.

This clone was found once. Here the CDR3 DNA reads TGTGCCAGCAGTCCGAGCGGAGTTACCGAGCAGTACTTC. Protein: CASSPSGVTEQYF. This chain links TRBV6-4 with TRBJ2-7, with D maybe TRBD2 (5 bases). From germline, CDR1 is MRHNA and CDR2 SNTAGT. This CDR3 spans 13 amino acids. Trimming cost V 5 bases and J 6 bases, with 14 bases left between them.

This clone was counted many times. Written as DNA, the CDR3 is TGTGCCAGCAGTCCCCGGCAGGGGGCTGGGTACGAGCAGTACTTC. Amino acid sequence: CASSPRQGAGYEQYF. The V and J genes are TRBV27 and TRBJ2-7, with TRBD1 matching over 8 bases. Germline V lookup: CDR1 MNHEY, CDR2 SMNVEV (reference sequence). There are 15 residues in the CDR3. V was clipped by 5 bases and J by 4 bases; unmatched bases: 10.

The V call is TRBV19, the J call TRBJ2-2, with 8 bases lining up with TRBD1. Trimming took 3 bases from V and 7 from J; bases not matched to a gene: 4. This CDR3 has 14 amino acids. Germline CDR1 reads LNHDA; CDR2 reads SQIVND (reference sequence). The CDR3 nucleotides are TGTGCCAGTAGTATCAGGGGGCACGGCGGGGAGCTGTTTTTT. Translation gives CASSIRGHGGELFF.

This chain uses TRBV7-9 with TRBJ1-5, with a possible D match to TRBD1 (5 bases). CDR3 length: 16 residues. Germline loops: CDR1 SEHNR, CDR2 FQNEAQ (reference sequence). V lost 2 bases and J 5 bases, leaving 16 bases between the germline ends. For the CDR3, the DNA is TGTGCCAGCAGCTTATTCGGTAGGGGTGGGGATCAGCCCCAGCATTTT. Protein: CASSLFGRGGDQPQHF.

The J gene is TRBJ2-2, the V gene TRBV5-1; D may be TRBD1 (6 bases). The CDR3 length is 16 residues. The germline gives CDR1 SGHRS, CDR2 YFSETQ. V dropped 1 base and J dropped 2 bases, with 12 bases sitting between them. CDR3 region: CASSLSGQSNTGELFF. CDR3 bases: TGCGCCAGCAGCTTGAGCGGACAGAGTAACACCGGGGAGCTGTTTTTT.

The chain has TRBV7-9 and TRBJ1-2; 9 bases match TRBD1. Trimming removed 3 bases from V and 7 bases from J; junction bases left unmatched: 3. Germline V gene lookup returns CDR1 SEHNR and CDR2 FQNEAQ (reference sequence). CDR3 length: 13 amino acids. The DNA for the CDR3 is TGTGCCAGCAGCTTTTTGACAGGGGGTGGCTACACCTTC. Translated, it gives CASSFLTGGGYTF.

The rearrangement joins TRBV4-3 to TRBJ2-2; D is uncertain. Deletions cut 1 base from V and 5 bases from J, with 14 bases between. The CDR3 contains 16 residues. Germline V lookup: CDR1 LGHNA, CDR2 YSLEER. Here the CDR3 reads CASSQAFQVWTGELFF. As DNA, the CDR3 is TGCGCCAGCAGCCAAGCTTTTCAGGTCTGGACCGGGGAGCTGTTTTTT.

This chain joins TRBV7-2 and TRBJ1-2, with 12 bases lining up with TRBD1. The germline V gene has CDR1 SGHTA and CDR2 FQGNSA. V was clipped by 6 bases and J by 0 bases; unmatched bases: 8. The CDR3 runs 17 residues. The CDR3 DNA follows: TGTGCCAGCAGTTCGGGACAGGGGGCCTACCCTAACTATGGCTACACCTTC. This codes for CASSSGQGAYPNYGYTF.

This chain uses TRBV19 with TRBJ1-1, with D uncertain. Germline loops: CDR1 LNHDA, CDR2 SQIVND (reference sequence). This CDR3 contains 15 residues. V was trimmed by 7 bases and J by 0 bases, leaving 15 bases between them. The chain's CDR3 is CASIKRGRLNTEAFF. In nucleotides, the CDR3 is TGTGCCAGTATTAAGCGTGGCAGACTGAACACTGAAGCTTTCTTT.

The V gene is TRBV19, the J gene TRBJ1-1, with 7 bases identical to TRBD1. Per the germline V gene, CDR1 is LNHDA and CDR2 is SQIVND (reference sequence). The CDR3 length is 14 residues. V dropped 7 bases and J dropped 3; count of bases not matched to a gene: 8. CDR3: CASTLQGWYTEAFF. The CDR3, as DNA: TGTGCCAGTACCCTACAGGGGTGGTACACTGAAGCTTTCTTT.

The genes are TRBV10-1 and TRBJ2-6; the D gene is possibly TRBD1 (6 bases). Trimming pared 1 base from V and 0 bases from J, leaving 10 bases between. Germline lookup yields CDR1 WNHNN and CDR2 SYGVQD (reference sequence). This CDR3 comprises 17 residues. CDR3 amino acids: CASSELRGTSGANVLTF. The CDR3 nucleotides read TGCGCCAGCAGTGAGTTGAGGGGGACCTCTGGGGCCAACGTCCTGACTTTC.

This clone was detected only once. V and J are TRBV5-1 and TRBJ2-5, with 11 bases aligning to TRBD2. The CDR3 consists of 15 residues. CDR1 SGHRS and CDR2 YFSETQ come from the germline V gene. The J segment lost 5 bases and the V segment lost 4 bases, leaving 7 bases of the junction unmatched. This chain's CDR3 is CASSRPSGGTETQYF. DNA of the CDR3: TGCGCCAGCAGCAGGCCTAGCGGGGGGACGGAGACCCAGTACTTC.

The DNA of the CDR3 is TGCGCCAGCACCCCGCGGGGAGGGTCGGACACTGAAGCTTTCTTT. It encodes CASTPRGGSDTEAFF. The chain has TRBV5-1 and TRBJ1-1; no clear D. Trimming took off 6 bases at V and 3 bases at J, with 18 bases between the two ends. Germline V gives CDR1 SGHRS, CDR2 YFSETQ. CDR3 length: 15 amino acids.

This chain links TRBV9 with TRBJ2-5; possible D gene TRBD1, 8 bases. V was clipped by 4 bases and J by 3 bases, with 16 bases between them. Per germline, CDR1 SGDLS and CDR2 YYNGEE. This CDR3 has 15 residues. The CDR3 nucleotides are TGTGCCAGCAGCCCAAGACAGGGGAGGGAAGAGACCCAGTACTTC. Amino acids: CASSPRQGREETQYF.

This clone was counted once. As DNA, the CDR3 is TGTGCCAGCAGTGAAGTCCCCCAAATGAACACTGAAGCTTTCTTT. Its protein product is CASSEVPQMNTEAFF. This chain links TRBV6-1 with TRBJ1-1; D gene unclear. Trimming removed 1 base from V and 0 bases from J, with 9 bases in between. This CDR3 spans 15 amino acids. Germline lookup yields CDR1 MNHNS and CDR2 SASEGT.

The chain links TRBV9 to TRBJ1-2, with D possibly TRBD1 on 6 matching bases. Germline V CDR1 and CDR2: SGDLS, YYNGEE. This CDR3 is built from 15 residues. V shed 4 bases and J shed 8 bases, with 21 bases lying between them. The CDR3 bases are TGTGCCAGCAGCTCGGTAGTTGGATACAGGGAAGGCTACACCTTC. This codes for CASSSVVGYREGYTF. Full variable domain (rest looked up from reference TRBV9 and TRBJ1-2): DSGVTQTPKHLITATGQRVTLRCSPRSGDLSVYWYQQSLDQGLQFLIQYYNGEERAKGNILERFSAQQFPDLHSELNLSSLELGDSALYFCASSSVVGYREGYTFGSGTRLTVV.

The J gene is TRBJ2-7, the V gene TRBV4-1, with D tentatively TRBD1 (5 bases). V lost 0 bases to trimming and J lost 2 bases, with 14 bases between them. Germline values: CDR1 MGHRA, CDR2 YSYEKL. The CDR3 is 16 residues long. CDR3 sequence: CASSQDFRDMAYEQYF. In DNA, the CDR3 is TGCGCCAGCAGCCAAGACTTCAGGGATATGGCCTACGAGCAGTACTTC.

The gene calls are TRBV6-5 and TRBJ1-3; D call uncertain. The V end lost 0 bases, the J end lost 3 bases, and 12 bases lay between the germline ends. Germline V CDR1 and CDR2: MNHEY, SVGAGI. This CDR3 comprises 16 residues. CDR3 nucleotides: TGTGCCAGCAGTTACTCCCGGCGGTTCGGTGGAAACACCATATATTTT. Translated, it gives CASSYSRRFGGNTIYF.